A single sample is the source of the 22 T cell receptor beta chains below, sequenced in a study of blood T cell repertoires in COVID-19. Profiling relied on immunoSEQ multiplex PCR, and the TCRdb table lists in-frame clones only, not all of them. The sample gives 300,000 to 400,000 clones, roughly 90% of which show up once; over 0.9% is in the top ten. The sample taken for sequencing was PBMCs or T cells enriched from blood (not recorded which). Receptors originate from a woman younger than 45 with acute COVID-19.

This clone was picked up a small number of times. V gene TRBV6-4 combines with J gene TRBJ2-1; 9 nucleotides align to TRBD2. Germline loops: CDR1 MRHNA, CDR2 SNTAGT. The V gene end was trimmed by 2 bases and the J gene end by 9 bases; junction bases not matched to a gene: 11. The CDR3 loop spans 16 amino acids. This CDR3 is CASSDPASGAPFEQFF. CDR3 sequence (DNA): TGTGCCAGCAGTGACCCGGCTAGCGGGGCCCCATTTGAGCAGTTCTTC.

The V and J genes are TRBV6-5 and TRBJ2-7, with 7 bases aligning to TRBD1. Trimming cost V 5 bases and J 5 bases; bases outside gene matches: 12. The V gene's germline CDR1 is MNHEY and CDR2 SVGAGI. The length of the CDR3 is 15 residues. CDR3 in DNA: TGTGCCAGCAGTCGCCTCGACAGGGATCTGCACGAGCAGTACTTC. Protein product: CASSRLDRDLHEQYF.

The rearrangement joins TRBV5-6 to TRBJ1-2; D is unclear. CDR3 length: 13 residues. V lost 2 bases and J lost 6, with 11 bases in between. Germline CDR1 SGHDT, CDR2 YYEEEE. The CDR3 DNA follows: TGTGCCAGCAGCTTACTCCCTTCGGATGGCTACACCTTC. Translated: CASSLLPSDGYTF.

The V and J genes are TRBV6-2 or TRBV6-3 and TRBJ1-2; 9 positions agree with TRBD1. CDR3 size: 13 residues. Germline-derived CDR1 and CDR2 are MNHEY and SVGEGT. V dropped 6 bases and J dropped 4; count of bases not matched to a gene: 3. The CDR3 region has the DNA TGTGCCAGCAGCTCACAGGGGGCCTATGGCTACACCTTC. Protein product: CASSSQGAYGYTF.

The chain is built from TRBV28 and TRBJ1-5; no definite D call. V lost 4 bases, J lost 7 bases, and 17 bases lay in between. CDR1 is MDHEN and CDR2 is SYDVKM in the germline V gene. The CDR3 is 15 amino acids. The CDR3 region has the DNA TGTGCCAGCAGTTCTACGCACCCCACCGAGCAGCCCCAGCATTTT. This sequence encodes CASSSTHPTEQPQHF.

This chain joins TRBV2 and TRBJ1-1; TRBD1 matches 8 bases. This CDR3 comprises 15 residues. V trimming: 6 bases; J trimming: 1 base; junction bases outside the gene matches: 7. The germline V gene encodes CDR1 SNHLY and CDR2 FYNNEI. The DNA of the CDR3 is TGTGCCAGCAGGTCGGTGACAGGGGCGAACACTGAAGCTTTCTTT. Residues: CASRSVTGANTEAFF.

The chain joins TRBV3-1 (or the pseudogene TRBV3-2) to TRBJ2-1, with 8 bases matching TRBD2. With V trimmed by 4 bases and J by 3 bases, 5 bases remained unmatched. Germline V CDR1 and CDR2: LGHDT, YNNKEL (reference sequence). CDR3 length: 15 amino acids. The CDR3 DNA reads as TGTGCCAGCAGCCCGTCCGGGGGGGGCTACAATGAGCAGTTCTTC. It codes for CASSPSGGGYNEQFF.

The chain recombines TRBV27 with TRBJ1-2; 8 nucleotides match TRBD1. The germline CDR1 and CDR2 sequences are MNHEY and SMNVEV (reference sequence). V lost 1 base, J lost 6 bases, and 4 bases stayed unmatched. This CDR3 has 14 residues. The CDR3 nucleotides read TGTGCCAGCAGTTTATGGGGACAGGAGGATGGCTACACCTTC. The encoded protein is CASSLWGQEDGYTF.

This rearrangement joins TRBV19 to TRBJ1-1; TRBD1 agrees at 7 bases. Germline assignment: CDR1 LNHDA and CDR2 SQIVND (reference sequence). The CDR3 loop spans 14 amino acids. The J segment lost 0 bases and the V segment lost 7 bases, leaving 5 bases of the junction unmatched. CDR3 region: CASNQGGVNTEAFF. In DNA form, the CDR3 reads TGTGCCAGTAACCAAGGGGGCGTGAACACTGAAGCTTTCTTT.

This rearrangement joins TRBV19 to TRBJ1-3; 7 bases match TRBD1. Germline V CDR1 and CDR2: LNHDA, SQIVND (reference sequence). V trimming: 6 bases; J trimming: 4 bases; junction bases outside the gene matches: 9. This CDR3 region has 15 residues. The CDR3: CASRTATGAGNTIYF. CDR3 nucleotide sequence: TGTGCCAGTAGAACCGCCACAGGGGCCGGAAACACCATATATTTT.

This chain links TRBV13 with TRBJ1-2; TRBD1 matches 10 bases. CDR1 is PRHDT and CDR2 is FYEKMQ in the germline V gene (reference sequence). The CDR3 extends over 14 amino acids. Losses at the gene ends were 4 bases for V and 6 bases for J; bases not matched to a gene: 5. The CDR3 protein is CASSSGGQGNGYTF. The CDR3 DNA reads as TGTGCCAGCAGCTCCGGGGGACAGGGGAATGGCTACACCTTC. Based on the CDR3 plus reference TRBV13 and TRBJ1-2, the full variable domain is AAGVIQSPRHLIKEKRETATLKCYPIPRHDTVYWYQQGPGQDPQFLISFYEKMQSDKGSIPDRFSAQQFSDYHSELNMSSLELGDSALYFCASSSGGQGNGYTFGSGTRLTVV.

The chain links TRBV6-4 to TRBJ2-1; TRBD2 might be the D (6 bases). V was trimmed by 4 bases and J by 2 bases, leaving 12 bases between them. The CDR3 has 15 amino acids. Germline CDR1 MRHNA, CDR2 SNTAGT. The CDR3 nucleotides read TGTGCCAGCAGTGTAGGAATAGCGGCCTACAATGAGCAGTTCTTC. Amino acids: CASSVGIAAYNEQFF.

The count of this clone is one. The V gene is TRBV2, the J gene TRBJ2-1; 7 nucleotides agree with TRBD1. The junction had 5 bases not matched to a gene; V was cut back by 6 bases and J by 6 bases. This CDR3 is 13 amino acids long. Germline V lookup: CDR1 SNHLY, CDR2 FYNNEI. The CDR3, as DNA: TGTGCCAGCAGCTTAAACAGGGGCAATGAGCAGTTCTTC. This gives the protein CASSLNRGNEQFF.

This clone was found once. The J gene is TRBJ2-7, the V gene TRBV2; 7 bases are a match to TRBD1. The CDR3 covers 12 residues. CDR1 and CDR2 from the germline V gene are SNHLY and FYNNEI. After removal of 8 bases from V and 9 bases from J, the junction contained 10 bases not matched to a gene. The CDR3 DNA follows: TGTGCCAGCGGGACAGTATTCGTTGGGCAGTACTTC. This encodes CASGTVFVGQYF.

A single count supports this clone. The chain combines TRBV27 with TRBJ2-3; TRBD2 is a possible D gene (6 bases). The germline gives CDR1 MNHEY, CDR2 SMNVEV (reference sequence). The CDR3 length is 15 residues. Trimming left V 5 bases short and J 2 bases short, with 14 bases between. The CDR3 loop is CASSLTGLYTDTQYF. The CDR3 DNA reads TGTGCCAGCAGTCTCACAGGACTATACACAGATACGCAGTATTTT.

This clone was observed a handful of times. The chain is built from TRBV15 and TRBJ2-2, with a tentative D call TRBD2 (5 bases). The CDR3 is 15 residues long. Germline CDR1 and CDR2: LNHNV and YYDKDF (reference sequence). Between the trimmed V and J ends, which lost 1 base and 4 bases, there was a span of 10 bases. The CDR3 protein is CATSRGTSPTGELFF. CDR3 nucleotide sequence: TGTGCCACCAGCAGAGGTACTAGTCCCACCGGGGAGCTGTTTTTT.

The chain recombines TRBV28 with TRBJ1-1, with 8 bases lining up with TRBD1. Germline CDR1 and CDR2: MDHEN and SYDVKM. The CDR3 runs 14 residues. The J segment lost 0 bases and the V segment lost 8 bases, leaving 5 bases of the junction unmatched. Written as DNA, the CDR3 is TGTGCCAGCTCCTGGACAGGGATGAACACTGAAGCTTTCTTT. Translating it yields CASSWTGMNTEAFF.

This chain joins TRBV24-1 and TRBJ1-4; D perhaps matches TRBD1 (6 bases). CDR3 length: 15 residues. In germline, CDR1 is KGHDR, CDR2 SFDVKD. The ends were cut back, 4 bases at V and 8 bases at J, with 16 bases in the middle. As DNA, the CDR3 is TGTGCCACCAGTGACCCTACAGGGTTCCCCGAAAAACTGTTTTTT. Translation gives CATSDPTGFPEKLFF.

CDR3 in DNA: TGTGCCACCAGTGGCAGCGAGAATAACTATGGCTACACCTTC. Its protein product is CATSGSENNYGYTF. The chain recombines TRBV24-1 with TRBJ1-2; no definite D call. The ends were cut back, 5 bases at V and 1 base at J, with 10 bases in the middle. CDR1 and CDR2 (germline): KGHDR, SFDVKD. This CDR3 region has 14 residues.

The chain is built from TRBV11-1 and TRBJ1-1; 7 nucleotides match TRBD1. The CDR3 is 16 amino acids. V shed 4 bases and J 6 bases; nucleotides not matched to a gene: 14. CDR1 is SGHAT, CDR2 FQDESV, per germline (reference sequence). The CDR3 nucleotides read TGTGCCAGCAGCTCCGTTACCGATACAGGGGAATCTGAAGCTTTCTTT. This codes for CASSSVTDTGESEAFF.

The chain joins TRBV7-2 to TRBJ1-6; 8 nucleotides match TRBD1. CDR3 length equals 18 residues. V was pared by 1 base and J by 0 bases, with 5 bases of the junction left unmatched. From germline, CDR1 is SGHTA and CDR2 FQGNSA. The CDR3 sequence is CASSLEAGGTSYNSPLHF. DNA of the CDR3: TGTGCCAGCAGCTTAGAAGCAGGGGGCACCTCCTATAATTCACCCCTCCACTTT.

This clone was picked up one time. The chain has TRBV27 and TRBJ1-2, with TRBD1 matching 7 bases. Losses at the gene ends were 5 bases for V and 2 bases for J; bases not matched to a gene: 5. The CDR3 runs to 14 residues. CDR1 MNHEY and CDR2 SMNVEV come from the germline V gene (reference sequence). The CDR3 is CASSRQGTNYGYTF. The CDR3 DNA sequence: TGTGCCAGCAGTAGACAGGGAACGAACTATGGCTACACCTTC.